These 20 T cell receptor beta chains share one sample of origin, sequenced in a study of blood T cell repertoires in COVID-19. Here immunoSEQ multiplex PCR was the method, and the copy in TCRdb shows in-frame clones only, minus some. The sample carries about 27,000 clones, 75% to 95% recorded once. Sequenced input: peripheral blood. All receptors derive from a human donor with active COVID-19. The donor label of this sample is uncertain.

The CDR3 nucleotides read TGTGCCTCTGACAACTCTGGGGCCAACGTCCTGACTTTC. Its translation: CASDNSGANVLTF. The chain uses TRBV30 and TRBJ2-6; D ambiguous. The CDR3 consists of 13 residues. V lost 7 bases and J lost 0, with 7 bases in between. The germline gives CDR1 GTSNPN, CDR2 SVGIG (reference sequence). Looking up the rest from reference TRBV30 and TRBJ2-6 gives the full variable domain: SQTIHQWPATLVQPVGSPLSLECTVEGTSNPNLYWYRQAAGRGLQLLFYSVGIGQISSEVPQNLSASRPQDRQFILSSKKLLLSDSGFYLCASDNSGANVLTFGAGSRLTVL.

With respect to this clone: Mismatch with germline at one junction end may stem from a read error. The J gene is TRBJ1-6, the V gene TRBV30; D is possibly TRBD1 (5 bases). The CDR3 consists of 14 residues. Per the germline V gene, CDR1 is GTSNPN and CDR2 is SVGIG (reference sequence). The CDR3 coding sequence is TGTGCTTGGACAAGTGAGACAAGGTATTCACCCCTCCACTTT. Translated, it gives CAWTSETRYSPLHF. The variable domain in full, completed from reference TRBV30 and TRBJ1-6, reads SQTIHQWPATLVQPVGSPLSLECTVEGTSNPNLYWYRQAAGRGLQLLFYSVGIGQISSEVPQNLSASRPQDRQFILSSKKLLLSDSGFYLCAWTSETRYSPLHFGNGTRLTVT.

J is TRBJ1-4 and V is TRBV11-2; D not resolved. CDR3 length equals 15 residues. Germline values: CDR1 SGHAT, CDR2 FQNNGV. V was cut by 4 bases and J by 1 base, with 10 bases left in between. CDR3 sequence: CASSSDGRTNEKLFF. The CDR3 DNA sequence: TGTGCCAGCAGCTCCGACGGGAGAACTAATGAAAAACTGTTTTTT.

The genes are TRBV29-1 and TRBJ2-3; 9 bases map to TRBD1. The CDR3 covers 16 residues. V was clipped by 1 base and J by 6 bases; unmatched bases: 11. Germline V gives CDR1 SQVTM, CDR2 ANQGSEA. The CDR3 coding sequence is TGCAGCGTTGAAGGCGCCGGGACAGGGATGTTCGATACGCAGTATTTT. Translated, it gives CSVEGAGTGMFDTQYF.

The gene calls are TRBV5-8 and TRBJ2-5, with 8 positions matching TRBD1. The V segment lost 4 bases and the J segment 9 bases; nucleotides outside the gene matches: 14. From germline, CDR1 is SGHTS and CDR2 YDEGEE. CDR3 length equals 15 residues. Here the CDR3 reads CASSTRTGRKGAQYF. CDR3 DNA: TGTGCCAGCAGCACACGGACAGGGCGGAAAGGGGCCCAGTACTTC.

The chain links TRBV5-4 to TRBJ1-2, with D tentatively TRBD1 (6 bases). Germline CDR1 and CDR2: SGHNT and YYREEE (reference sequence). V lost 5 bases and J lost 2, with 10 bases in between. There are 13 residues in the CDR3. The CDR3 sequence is CASSSTGNYGYTF. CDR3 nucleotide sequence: TGTGCCAGCAGTTCGACAGGAAACTATGGCTACACCTTC.

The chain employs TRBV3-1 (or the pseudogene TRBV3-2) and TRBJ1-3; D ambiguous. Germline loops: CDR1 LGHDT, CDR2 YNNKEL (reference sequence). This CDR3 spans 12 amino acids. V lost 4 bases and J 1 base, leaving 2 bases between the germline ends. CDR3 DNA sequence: TGTGCCAGCAGCCCTTCTGGAAACACCATATATTTT. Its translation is CASSPSGNTIYF.

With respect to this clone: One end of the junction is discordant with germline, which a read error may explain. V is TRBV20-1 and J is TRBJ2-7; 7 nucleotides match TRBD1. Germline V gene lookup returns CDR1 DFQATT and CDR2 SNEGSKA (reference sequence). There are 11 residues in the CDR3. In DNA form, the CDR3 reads TGTAAGACAGGGAACGTCTACGAGCAGTACTTC. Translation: CKTGNVYEQYF.

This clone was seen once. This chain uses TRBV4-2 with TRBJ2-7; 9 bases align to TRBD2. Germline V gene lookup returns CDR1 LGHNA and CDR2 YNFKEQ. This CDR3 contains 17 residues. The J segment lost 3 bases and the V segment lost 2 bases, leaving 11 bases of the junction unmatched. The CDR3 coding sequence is TGTGCCAGCAGCCAACCCCCGGACGCGGGAGGGGTCTACGAGCAGTACTTC. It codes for CASSQPPDAGGVYEQYF.

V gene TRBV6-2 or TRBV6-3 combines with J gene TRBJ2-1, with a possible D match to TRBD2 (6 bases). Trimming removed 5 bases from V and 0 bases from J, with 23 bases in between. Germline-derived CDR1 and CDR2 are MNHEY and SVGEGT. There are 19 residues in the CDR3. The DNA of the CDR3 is TGTGCCAGCAGTCCGCTTAATAGGGGTGCGGGGATCTCCTACAATGAGCAGTTCTTC. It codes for CASSPLNRGAGISYNEQFF.

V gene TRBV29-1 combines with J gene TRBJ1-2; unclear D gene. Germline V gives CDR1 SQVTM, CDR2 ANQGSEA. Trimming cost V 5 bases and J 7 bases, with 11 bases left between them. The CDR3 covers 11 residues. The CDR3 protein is CSVPTGAGYTF. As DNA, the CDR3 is TGCAGCGTTCCCACTGGTGCTGGCTACACCTTC.

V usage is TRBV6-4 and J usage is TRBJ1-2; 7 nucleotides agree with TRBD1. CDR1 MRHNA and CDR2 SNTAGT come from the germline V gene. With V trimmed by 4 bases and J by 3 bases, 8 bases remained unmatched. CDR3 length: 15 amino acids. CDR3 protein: CASSGDRVLDYGYTF. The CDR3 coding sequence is TGTGCCAGCAGTGGCGACAGGGTACTTGACTATGGCTACACCTTC.

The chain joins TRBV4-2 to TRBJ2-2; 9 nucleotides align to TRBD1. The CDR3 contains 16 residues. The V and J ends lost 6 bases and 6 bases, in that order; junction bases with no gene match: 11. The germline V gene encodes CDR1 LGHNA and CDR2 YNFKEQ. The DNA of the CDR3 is TGTGCCAGCAGTCCAGCCGGGACAGGGAGGTCCGGGGAGCTGTTTTTT. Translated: CASSPAGTGRSGELFF.

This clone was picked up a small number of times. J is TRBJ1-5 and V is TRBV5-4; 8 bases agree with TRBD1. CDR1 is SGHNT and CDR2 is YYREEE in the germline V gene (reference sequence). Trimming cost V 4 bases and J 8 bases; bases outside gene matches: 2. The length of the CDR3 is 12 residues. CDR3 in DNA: TGTGCCAGCAGCAAGACAGGGGAGCCCCAGCATTTT. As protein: CASSKTGEPQHF.

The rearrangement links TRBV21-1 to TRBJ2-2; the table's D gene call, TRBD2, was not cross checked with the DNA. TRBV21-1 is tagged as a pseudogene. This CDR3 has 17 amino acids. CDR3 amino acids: CASSGPLAGENTGELFF. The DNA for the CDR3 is TGTGCCAGCAGCGGGCCTCTAGCGGGGGAAAACACCGGGGAGCTGTTTTTT.

The CDR3 here is CASSQRQSSYNSPLHF. CDR3 bases: TGTGCCAGCAGCCAACGCCAGTCCTCCTATAATTCACCCCTCCACTTT. This chain joins TRBV3-1 (or the pseudogene TRBV3-2) and TRBJ1-6; the D is unclear. The CDR3 length is 16 residues. Germline V gene lookup returns CDR1 LGHDT and CDR2 YNNKEL (reference sequence). The V end lost 2 bases, the J end lost 0 bases, and 8 bases lay between the germline ends.

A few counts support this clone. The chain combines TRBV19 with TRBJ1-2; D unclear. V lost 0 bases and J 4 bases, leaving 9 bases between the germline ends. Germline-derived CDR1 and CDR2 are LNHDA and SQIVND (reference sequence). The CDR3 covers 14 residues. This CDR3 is CASSIDSFGYGYTF. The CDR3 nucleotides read TGTGCCAGTAGTATAGACAGTTTTGGCTATGGCTACACCTTC.

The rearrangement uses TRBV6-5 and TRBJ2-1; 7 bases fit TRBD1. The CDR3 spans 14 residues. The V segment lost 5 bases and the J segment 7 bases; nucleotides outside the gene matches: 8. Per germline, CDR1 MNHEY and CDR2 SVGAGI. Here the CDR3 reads CASSKDRFTNEQFF. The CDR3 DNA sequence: TGTGCCAGCAGTAAGGACAGGTTTACAAATGAGCAGTTCTTC.

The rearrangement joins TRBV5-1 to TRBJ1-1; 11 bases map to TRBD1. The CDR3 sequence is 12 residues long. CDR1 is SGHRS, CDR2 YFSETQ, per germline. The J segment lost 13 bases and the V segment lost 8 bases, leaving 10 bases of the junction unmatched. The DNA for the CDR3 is TGCGCCAGAGATGGACAGGGGGCGCCGGGTTTCTTT. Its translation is CARDGQGAPGFF.

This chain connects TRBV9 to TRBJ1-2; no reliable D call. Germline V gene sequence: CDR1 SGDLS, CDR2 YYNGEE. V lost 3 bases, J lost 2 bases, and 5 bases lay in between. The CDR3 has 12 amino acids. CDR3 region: CASSAGNYGYTF. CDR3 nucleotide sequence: TGTGCCAGCAGCGCCGGGAACTATGGCTACACCTTC. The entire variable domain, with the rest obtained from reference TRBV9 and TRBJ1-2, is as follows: DSGVTQTPKHLITATGQRVTLRCSPRSGDLSVYWYQQSLDQGLQFLIQYYNGEERAKGNILERFSAQQFPDLHSELNLSSLELGDSALYFCASSAGNYGYTFGSGTRLTVV.